The source of this T cell receptor (beta chain) is a study of T-cell reconstitution after alpha-beta-depleted transplantation in children. Study conclusions and caveats: Some patients showed high day-60 TCRbeta diversity, which derived from surviving recipient T cells and thymic progenitors. Approximately two months post-transplant, alpha-beta T cells reportedly originated from several hundred expanded graft clones. Newly made T cells mostly supplied T-cell counts and diversity one year after transplant.

Unique molecular identifiers were built into the TCRbeta library. In TCRdb, the PCR reads were re-called with MiXCR into one record per CDR3 protein. Among 200,000 to 250,000 distinct CDR3 sequences listed, 24% were seen once. This clonotype was seen a few times. The target antigen is unknown. This CDR3 comprises 16 residues. CDR1 KGHSH and CDR2 LQKENI come from the germline V gene. Trimming took 2 bases from V and 6 from J, leaving 17 bases between them. The specimen comprised PBMCs, mostly from graft donor cells, sampled 360 days after TCRalphabeta/CD19-depleted stem cell transplant. The receptor comes from a female patient aged 2 to 10 who had a stem cell transplant for congenital amegakaryocytic thrombocytopenia, so the T cells may come from the graft donor. The chain couples TRBV18 to TRBJ2-1; D remains ambiguous. CDR3 protein: CASSPVGTLYSNEQFF. In nucleotides, the CDR3 is TGTGCCAGCTCACCAGTAGGAACTCTCTACAGCAATGAGCAGTTCTTC.